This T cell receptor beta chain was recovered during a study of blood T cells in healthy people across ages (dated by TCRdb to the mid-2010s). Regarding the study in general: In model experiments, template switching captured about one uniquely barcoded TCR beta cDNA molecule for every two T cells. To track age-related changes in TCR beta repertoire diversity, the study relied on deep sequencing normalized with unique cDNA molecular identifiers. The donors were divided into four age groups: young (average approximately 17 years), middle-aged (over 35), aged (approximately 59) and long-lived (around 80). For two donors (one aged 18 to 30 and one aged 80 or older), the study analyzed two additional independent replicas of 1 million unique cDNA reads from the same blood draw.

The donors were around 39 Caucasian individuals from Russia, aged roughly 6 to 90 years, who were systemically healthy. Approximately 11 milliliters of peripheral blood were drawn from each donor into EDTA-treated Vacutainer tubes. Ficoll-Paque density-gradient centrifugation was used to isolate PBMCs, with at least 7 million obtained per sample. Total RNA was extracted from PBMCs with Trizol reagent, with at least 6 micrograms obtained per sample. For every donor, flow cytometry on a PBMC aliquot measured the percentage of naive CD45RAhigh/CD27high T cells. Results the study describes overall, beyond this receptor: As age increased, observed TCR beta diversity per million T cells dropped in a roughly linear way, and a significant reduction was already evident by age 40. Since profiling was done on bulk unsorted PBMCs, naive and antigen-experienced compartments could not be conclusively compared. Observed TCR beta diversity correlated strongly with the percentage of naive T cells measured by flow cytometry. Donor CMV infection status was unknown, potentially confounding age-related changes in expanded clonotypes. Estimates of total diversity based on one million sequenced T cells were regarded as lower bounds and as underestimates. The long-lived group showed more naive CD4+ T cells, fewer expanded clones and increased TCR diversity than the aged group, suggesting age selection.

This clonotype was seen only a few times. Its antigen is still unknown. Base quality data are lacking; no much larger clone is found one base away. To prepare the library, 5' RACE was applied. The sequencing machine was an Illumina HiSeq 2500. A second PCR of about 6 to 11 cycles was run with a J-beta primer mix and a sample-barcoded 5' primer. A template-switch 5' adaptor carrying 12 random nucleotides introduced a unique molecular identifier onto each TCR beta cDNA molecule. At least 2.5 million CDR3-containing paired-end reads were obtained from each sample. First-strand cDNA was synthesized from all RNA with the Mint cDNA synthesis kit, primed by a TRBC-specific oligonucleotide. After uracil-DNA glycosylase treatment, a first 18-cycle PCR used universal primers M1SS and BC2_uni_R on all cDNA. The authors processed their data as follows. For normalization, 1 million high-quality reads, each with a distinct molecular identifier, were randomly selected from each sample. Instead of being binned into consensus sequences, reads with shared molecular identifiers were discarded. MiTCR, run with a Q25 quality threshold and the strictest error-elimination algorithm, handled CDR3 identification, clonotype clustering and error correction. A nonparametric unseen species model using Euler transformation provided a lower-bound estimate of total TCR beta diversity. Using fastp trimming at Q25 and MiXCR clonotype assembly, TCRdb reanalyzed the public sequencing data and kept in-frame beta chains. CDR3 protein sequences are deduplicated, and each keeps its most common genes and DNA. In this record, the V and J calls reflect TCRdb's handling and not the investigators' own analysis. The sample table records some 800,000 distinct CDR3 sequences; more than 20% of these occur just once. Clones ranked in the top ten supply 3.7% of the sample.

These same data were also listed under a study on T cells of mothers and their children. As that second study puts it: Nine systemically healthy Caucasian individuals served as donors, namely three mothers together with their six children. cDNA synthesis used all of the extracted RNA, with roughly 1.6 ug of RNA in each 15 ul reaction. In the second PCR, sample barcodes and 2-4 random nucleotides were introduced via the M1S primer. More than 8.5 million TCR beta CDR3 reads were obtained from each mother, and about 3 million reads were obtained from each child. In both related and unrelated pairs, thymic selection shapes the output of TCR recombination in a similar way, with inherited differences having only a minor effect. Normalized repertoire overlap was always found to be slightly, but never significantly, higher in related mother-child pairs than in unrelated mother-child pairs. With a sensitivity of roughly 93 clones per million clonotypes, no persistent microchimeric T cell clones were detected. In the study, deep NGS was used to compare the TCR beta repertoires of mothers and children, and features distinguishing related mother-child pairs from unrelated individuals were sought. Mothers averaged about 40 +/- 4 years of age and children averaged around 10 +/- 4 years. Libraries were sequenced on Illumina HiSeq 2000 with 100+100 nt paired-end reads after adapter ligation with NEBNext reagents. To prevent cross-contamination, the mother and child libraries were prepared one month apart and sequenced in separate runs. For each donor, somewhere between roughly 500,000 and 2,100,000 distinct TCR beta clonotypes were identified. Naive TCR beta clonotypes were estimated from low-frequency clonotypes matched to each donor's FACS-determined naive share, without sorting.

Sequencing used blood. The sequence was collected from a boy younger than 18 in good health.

The nucleotide sequence reads TGCGCCAGCAGCCGCGGTACGACAGGTTTAAACACCGGGGAGCTGTTTTTT. Its protein reads: CASSRGTTGLNTGELFF. Recombination linked TRBV4-3 to TRBJ2-2; possibly the D gene is TRBD1, per 6 matching bases. Sequences LGHNA (CDR1) and YSLEER (CDR2) are obtained from the germline V gene. The germline ends are 17 bases apart after V is trimmed by 4 bases and J by 2 bases. The CDR3 numbers 17 residues from cysteine through phenylalanine. The only DNA kept is the CDR3, 51 bases in frame from the first base.